This TCR beta chain is from a study of human T cells and chemical hapten exposure. Germline V gene lookup returns CDR1 PRHDT and CDR2 FYEKMQ (reference sequence). CDR3 length equals 15 residues. Trimming took 5 bases from V and 7 from J; bases not matched to a gene: 7. Methods used by the authors: Counts of TCRs in each sample centred on a median of about 95,000 and extended from approximately 20,000 to 700,000. TCRdb reprocessed the RACE reads with MiXCR, giving one entry per CDR3 protein. The V and J calls were not made by the authors but by TCRdb's processing. The table shows 75,000 to 100,000 distinct CDR3 sequences, with approximately 9% occurring only once. Time point of the sample: healthy volunteer bleed at 2 weeks. Total RNA came from unfractionated whole blood.

V is TRBV13 and J is TRBJ2-1; TRBD2 matches 11 bases. This TCR was sampled from a female donor in good health. Some clones in this sample may be carry-over from other donors' samples. Sequencing was done on a sample of whole blood. CDR3 bases: TGTGCCAGCAGCATGACTAGCGGGATATCAAATGAGCAGTTCTTC. Translation: CASSMTSGISNEQFF.